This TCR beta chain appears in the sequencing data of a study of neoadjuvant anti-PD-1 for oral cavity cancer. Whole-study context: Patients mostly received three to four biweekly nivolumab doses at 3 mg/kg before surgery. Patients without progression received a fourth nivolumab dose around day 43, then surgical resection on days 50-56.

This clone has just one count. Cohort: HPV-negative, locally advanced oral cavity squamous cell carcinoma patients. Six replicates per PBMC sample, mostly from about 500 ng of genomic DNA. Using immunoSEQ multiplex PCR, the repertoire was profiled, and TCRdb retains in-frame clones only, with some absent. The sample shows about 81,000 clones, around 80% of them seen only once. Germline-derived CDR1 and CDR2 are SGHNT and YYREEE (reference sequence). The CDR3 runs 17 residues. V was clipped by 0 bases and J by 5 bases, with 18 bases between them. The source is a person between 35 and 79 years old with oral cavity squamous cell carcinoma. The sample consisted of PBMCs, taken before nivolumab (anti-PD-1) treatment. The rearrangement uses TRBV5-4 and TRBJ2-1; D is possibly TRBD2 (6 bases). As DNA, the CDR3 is TGTGCCAGCAGCTTGGGCCGAGTTCTAGCGCAAAACAATGAGCAGTTCTTC. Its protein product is CASSLGRVLAQNNEQFF.